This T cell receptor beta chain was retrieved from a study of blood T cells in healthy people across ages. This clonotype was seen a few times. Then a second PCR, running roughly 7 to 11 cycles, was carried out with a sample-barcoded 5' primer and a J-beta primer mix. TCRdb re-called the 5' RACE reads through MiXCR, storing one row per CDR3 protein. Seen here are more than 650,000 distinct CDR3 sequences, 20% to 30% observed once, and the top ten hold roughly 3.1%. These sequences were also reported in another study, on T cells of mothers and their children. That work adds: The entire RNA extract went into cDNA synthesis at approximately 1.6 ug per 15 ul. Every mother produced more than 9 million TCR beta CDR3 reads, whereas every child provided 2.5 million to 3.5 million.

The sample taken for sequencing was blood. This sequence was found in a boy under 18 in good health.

This chain's CDR3 is CASSITGKETQYF. In DNA, the CDR3 is TGTGCCAGTAGTATAACAGGGAAAGAGACCCAGTACTTC. The chain employs TRBV19 and TRBJ2-5; tentatively, D is TRBD1 (6 bases). Trimming stripped 2 bases from V and 3 bases from J, with 7 bases between. Germline V gene lookup returns CDR1 LNHDA and CDR2 SQIVND (reference sequence). The CDR3 extends over 13 amino acids.